A single sample is the source of the 12 T cell receptor beta chains below, sequenced in a study. Repertoires were generated with immunoSEQ multiplex PCR, while TCRdb's copy carries only in-frame clones and drops some. In the table there are approximately 70,000 clones, around 93% of which are singletons. The material sequenced was PBMCs. Receptors originate from a man aged 40-49 years with rheumatoid arthritis.

This chain connects TRBV18 to TRBJ2-1; 10 nucleotides agree with TRBD2. The CDR3 length is 16 residues. J gave up 3 bases and V 2 bases, and 4 bases lay outside the gene matches. Germline CDR1 and CDR2: KGHSH and LQKENI. In DNA, the CDR3 is TGTGCCAGCTCACCAAGGACTAGCGGCCTCTACAATGAGCAGTTCTTC. This codes for CASSPRTSGLYNEQFF.

For the CDR3, the DNA is TGTGCCAGCAGCCTATCGCGAGGCGAGCAGTACTTC. Protein sequence: CASSLSRGEQYF. This chain uses TRBV11-2 with TRBJ2-7; no reliable D call. The germline V and J ends were trimmed by 5 bases and 6 bases, with 11 bases remaining between them. The CDR3 sequence is 12 residues long. CDR1 is SGHAT, CDR2 FQNNGV, per germline.

The gene calls are TRBV28 and TRBJ2-5; 9 bases line up with TRBD2. The CDR3 length is 16 residues. Germline values: CDR1 MDHEN, CDR2 SYDVKM. V shed 6 bases and J 0 bases; nucleotides not matched to a gene: 8. CDR3 region: CASSRGASGNQETQYF. The CDR3 DNA is TGTGCCAGCAGCCGCGGGGCTAGCGGGAACCAAGAGACCCAGTACTTC.

This chain links TRBV5-8 with TRBJ1-6; the D gene is possibly TRBD1 (6 bases). Germline V gene data show CDR1 as SGHTS and CDR2 as YDEGEE. V was trimmed by 0 bases and J by 5 bases, leaving 18 bases between them. The CDR3 sequence is 18 residues long. CDR3 protein: CASSLGGITGRDNSPLHF. The CDR3 DNA sequence: TGTGCCAGCAGCTTGGGGGGAATTACAGGGCGCGATAATTCACCCCTCCACTTT.

V is TRBV6-5 and J is TRBJ2-2; D may be TRBD2 (5 bases). The CDR3 totals 15 residues. Germline V CDR1 and CDR2: MNHEY, SVGAGI. The ends were cut back, 1 base at V and 3 bases at J, with 9 bases in the middle. The CDR3: CASSYWGSDTGELFF. The CDR3 nucleotides are TGTGCCAGCAGTTACTGGGGTAGCGACACCGGGGAGCTGTTTTTT.

DNA for the CDR3: TGTGCCAGCGTAGCTCGGGACTTTGGGAACTATGGCTACACCTTC. Amino acid sequence: CASVARDFGNYGYTF. The chain carries TRBV2 and TRBJ1-2; a weak D match, TRBD1 (5 bases). From germline, CDR1 is SNHLY and CDR2 FYNNEI. V dropped 8 bases and J dropped 2 bases, with 18 bases sitting between them. The CDR3 is made up of 15 amino acids.

This chain uses TRBV7-9 with TRBJ1-2; D not resolved. CDR3 size: 12 residues. Trimming left V 3 bases short and J 2 bases short, with 4 bases between. CDR1 and CDR2 from the germline V gene are SEHNR and FQNEAQ (reference sequence). The CDR3 DNA reads as TGTGCCAGCAGCTTGGAAAACTATGGCTACACCTTC. This gives the protein CASSLENYGYTF.

A note on this clone: Compared with germline, one end of the junction differs, possibly owing to a read error. The rearrangement links TRBV20-1 to TRBJ1-2; 7 positions match TRBD1. The CDR3 totals 11 residues. Germline CDR1 and CDR2: DFQATT and SNEGSKA (reference sequence). The CDR3 is CSAGDRVGYTF. CDR3 coding DNA: TGCAGTGCTGGAGACAGGGTGGGCTACACCTTC.

This chain joins TRBV10-2 and TRBJ2-7; D remains ambiguous. The germline CDR1 and CDR2 sequences are WSHSY and SAAADI. V was shortened by 6 bases and J by 5 bases, with 8 bases between the two germline ends. The CDR3 length is 11 residues. Here the CDR3 reads CASSQKHEQYF. CDR3 bases: TGCGCCAGCAGCCAAAAACACGAGCAGTACTTC.

This rearrangement joins TRBV27 to TRBJ2-3; 7 bases fit TRBD1. The germline V gene has CDR1 MNHEY and CDR2 SMNVEV (reference sequence). J was trimmed by 4 bases and V by 6 bases; bases with no gene match: 13. This CDR3 has 16 residues. CDR3: CASRPRQGSFPDTQYF. The CDR3 nucleotides are TGTGCCAGCAGACCTCGACAGGGTTCTTTTCCAGATACGCAGTATTTT.

J is TRBJ2-1 and V is TRBV11-2; 10 bases fit TRBD1. Trimming at V came to 5 bases and at J to 4 bases, leaving 5 bases not matched to a gene. In germline, CDR1 is SGHAT, CDR2 FQNNGV. CDR3 length: 15 amino acids. In DNA form, the CDR3 reads TGTGCCAGCAGCAGACAGGGGGCGAATTACAATGAGCAGTTCTTC. This sequence encodes CASSRQGANYNEQFF.

The V and J genes are TRBV7-2 and TRBJ2-3; TRBD2 matches at 11 bases. The CDR3 sequence is 17 residues long. In germline, CDR1 is SGHTA, CDR2 FQGNSA. V dropped 4 bases and J dropped 4; count of bases not matched to a gene: 10. The CDR3 sequence is CASSYPLTSGSSDTQYF. The CDR3 bases are TGTGCCAGCAGCTATCCTTTAACTAGCGGGAGTTCAGATACGCAGTATTTT.